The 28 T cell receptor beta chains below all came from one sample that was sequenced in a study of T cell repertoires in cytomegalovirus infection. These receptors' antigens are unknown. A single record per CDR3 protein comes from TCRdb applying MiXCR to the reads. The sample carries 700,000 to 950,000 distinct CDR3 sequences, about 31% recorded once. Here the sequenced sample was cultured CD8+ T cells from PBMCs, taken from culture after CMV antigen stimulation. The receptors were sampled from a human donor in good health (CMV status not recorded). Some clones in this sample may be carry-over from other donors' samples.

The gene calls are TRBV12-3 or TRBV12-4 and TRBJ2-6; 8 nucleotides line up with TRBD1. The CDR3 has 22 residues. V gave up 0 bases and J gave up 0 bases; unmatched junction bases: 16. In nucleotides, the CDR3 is TGTGCCAGCAGTTTAGCCCCTCCCTGGACAGGGCCAGGTAACTCTGGGGCCAACGTCCTGACTTTC. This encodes CASSLAPPWTGPGNSGANVLTF.

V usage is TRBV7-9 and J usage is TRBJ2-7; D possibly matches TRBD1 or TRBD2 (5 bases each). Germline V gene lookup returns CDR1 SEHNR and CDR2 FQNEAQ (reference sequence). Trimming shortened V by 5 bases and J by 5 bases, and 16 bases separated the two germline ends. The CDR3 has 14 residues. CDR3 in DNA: TGTGCCAGCAGCCCGGGCGGTTTGGGGGACGAGCAGTACGTC. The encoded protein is CASSPGGLGDEQYV.

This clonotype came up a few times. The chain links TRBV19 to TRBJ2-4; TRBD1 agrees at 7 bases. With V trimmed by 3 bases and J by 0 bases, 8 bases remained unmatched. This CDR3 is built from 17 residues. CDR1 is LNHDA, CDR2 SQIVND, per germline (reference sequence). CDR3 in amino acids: CASSMSGTALAKNIQYF. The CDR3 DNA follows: TGTGCCAGTAGTATGTCTGGGACAGCTTTAGCCAAAAACATTCAGTACTTC. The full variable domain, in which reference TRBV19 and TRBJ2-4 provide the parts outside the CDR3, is DGGITQSPKYLFRKEGQNVTLSCEQNLNHDAMYWYRQDPGQGLRLIYYSQIVNDFQKGDIAEGYSVSREKKESFPLTVTSAQKNPTAFYLCASSMSGTALAKNIQYFGAGTRLSVL.

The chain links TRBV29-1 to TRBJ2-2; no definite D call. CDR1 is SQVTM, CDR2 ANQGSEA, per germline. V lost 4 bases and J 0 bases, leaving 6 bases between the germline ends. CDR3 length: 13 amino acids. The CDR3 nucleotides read TGCAGCGTTGTTCAGGCGAACACCGGGGAGCTGTTTTTT. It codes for CSVVQANTGELFF.

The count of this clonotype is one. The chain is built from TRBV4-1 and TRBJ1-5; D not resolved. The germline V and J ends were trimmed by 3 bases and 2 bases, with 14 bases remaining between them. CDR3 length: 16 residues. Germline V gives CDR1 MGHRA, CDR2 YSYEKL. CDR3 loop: CASSQAESRRNQPQHF. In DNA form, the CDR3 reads TGCGCCAGCAGCCAGGCGGAAAGTCGGCGCAATCAGCCCCAGCATTTT.

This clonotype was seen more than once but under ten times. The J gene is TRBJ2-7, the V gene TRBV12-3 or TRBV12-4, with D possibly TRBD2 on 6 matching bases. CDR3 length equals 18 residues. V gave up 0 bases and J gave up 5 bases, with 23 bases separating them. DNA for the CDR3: TGTGCCAGCAGTTTAGCGGGTGTTTCGGGACTCCTGATGGACGAGCAGTACTTC. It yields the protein CASSLAGVSGLLMDEQYF.

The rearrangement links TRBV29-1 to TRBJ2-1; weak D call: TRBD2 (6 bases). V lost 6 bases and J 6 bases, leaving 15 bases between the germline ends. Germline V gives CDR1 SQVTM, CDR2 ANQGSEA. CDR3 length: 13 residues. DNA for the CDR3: TGCAGCGTGGAATTGGGGGGAATCAATGAGCAGTTCTTC. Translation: CSVELGGINEQFF.

The CDR3 loop is CASSVGQGAKTEAFF. DNA of the CDR3: TGCGCCAGCAGCGTAGGACAGGGGGCCAAGACTGAAGCTTTCTTT. This sequence joins TRBV5-1 and TRBJ1-1, with 11 nucleotides matching TRBD1. The CDR3 extends over 15 amino acids. Germline CDR1 and CDR2: SGHRS and YFSETQ. Trimming took 4 bases from V and 5 from J; bases not matched to a gene: 7. Full variable domain (outside the CDR3, taken from reference TRBV5-1 and TRBJ1-1): KAGVTQTPRYLIKTRGQQVTLSCSPISGHRSVSWYQQTPGQGLQFLFEYFSETQRNKGNFPGRFSGRQFSNSRSEMNVSTLELGDSALYLCASSVGQGAKTEAFFGQGTRLTVV.

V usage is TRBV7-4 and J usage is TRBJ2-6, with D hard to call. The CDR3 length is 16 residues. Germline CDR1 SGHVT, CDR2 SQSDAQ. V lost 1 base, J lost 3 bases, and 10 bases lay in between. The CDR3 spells CASSLGTGDGANVLTF. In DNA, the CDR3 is TGTGCCAGCAGCTTAGGAACTGGGGATGGGGCCAACGTCCTGACTTTC.

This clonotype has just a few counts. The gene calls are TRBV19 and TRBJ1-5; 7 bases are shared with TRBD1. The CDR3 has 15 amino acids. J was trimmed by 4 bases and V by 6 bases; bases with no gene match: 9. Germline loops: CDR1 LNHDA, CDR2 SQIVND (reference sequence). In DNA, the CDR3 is TGTGCCAGTAGCTTACCGGGACAGAGGAATCAGCCCCAGCATTTT. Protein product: CASSLPGQRNQPQHF.

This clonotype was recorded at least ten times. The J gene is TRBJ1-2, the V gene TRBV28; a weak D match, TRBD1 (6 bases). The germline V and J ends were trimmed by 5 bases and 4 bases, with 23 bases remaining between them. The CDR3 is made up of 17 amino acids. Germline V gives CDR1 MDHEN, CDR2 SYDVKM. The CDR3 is CASSPSSTLTGSYGYTF. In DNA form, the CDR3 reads TGTGCCAGCAGTCCTTCATCCACCCTGACAGGTTCCTATGGCTACACCTTC.

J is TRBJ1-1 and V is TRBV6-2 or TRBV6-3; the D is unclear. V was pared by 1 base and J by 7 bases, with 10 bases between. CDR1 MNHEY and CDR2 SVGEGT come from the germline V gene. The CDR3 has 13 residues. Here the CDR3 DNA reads TGTGCCAGCAGTTACTACCGGCCACTTGAAGCTTTCTTT. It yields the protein CASSYYRPLEAFF.

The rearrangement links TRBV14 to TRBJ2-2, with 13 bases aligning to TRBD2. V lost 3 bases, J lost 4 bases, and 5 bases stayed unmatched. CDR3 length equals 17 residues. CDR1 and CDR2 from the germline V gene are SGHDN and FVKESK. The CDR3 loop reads CASSHQLAGGSTGELFF. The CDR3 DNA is TGTGCCAGCAGCCATCAACTAGCGGGGGGGTCCACCGGGGAGCTGTTTTTT.

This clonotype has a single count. The CDR3 sequence: CASSSYLETAPRAPGHYGYTF. CDR3 DNA sequence: TGTGCCAGCAGCTCTTACCTTGAGACAGCCCCGAGAGCCCCGGGGCACTATGGCTACACCTTC. The chain couples TRBV7-9 to TRBJ1-2; TRBD1 might be the D (5 bases). With 4 bases removed from V and 3 bases from J, the gap between germline ends came to 33 bases. The CDR3 has 21 residues. The germline V gene encodes CDR1 SEHNR and CDR2 FQNEAQ (reference sequence).

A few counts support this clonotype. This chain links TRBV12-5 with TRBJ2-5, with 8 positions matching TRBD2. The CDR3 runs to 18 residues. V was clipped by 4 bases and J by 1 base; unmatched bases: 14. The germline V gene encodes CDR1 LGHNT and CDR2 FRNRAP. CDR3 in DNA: TGTGCTAGTGGTTGGGGGGTAGAGGAGCGGGAGAGCCAAGAGACCCAGTACTTC. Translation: CASGWGVEERESQETQYF.

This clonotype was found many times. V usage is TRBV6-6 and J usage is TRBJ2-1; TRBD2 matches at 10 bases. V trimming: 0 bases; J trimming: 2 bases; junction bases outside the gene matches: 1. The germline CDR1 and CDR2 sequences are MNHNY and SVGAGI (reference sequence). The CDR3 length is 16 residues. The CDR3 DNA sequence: TGTGCCAGCAGTTACTCGAGCGGGGGGGCCTACAATGAGCAGTTCTTC. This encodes CASSYSSGGAYNEQFF.

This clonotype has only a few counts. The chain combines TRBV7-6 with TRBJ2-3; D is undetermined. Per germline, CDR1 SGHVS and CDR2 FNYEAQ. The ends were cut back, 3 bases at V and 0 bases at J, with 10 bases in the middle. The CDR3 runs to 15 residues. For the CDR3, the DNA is TGTGCCAGCAGCTTGGGGTACACGAGCACAGATACGCAGTATTTT. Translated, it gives CASSLGYTSTDTQYF.

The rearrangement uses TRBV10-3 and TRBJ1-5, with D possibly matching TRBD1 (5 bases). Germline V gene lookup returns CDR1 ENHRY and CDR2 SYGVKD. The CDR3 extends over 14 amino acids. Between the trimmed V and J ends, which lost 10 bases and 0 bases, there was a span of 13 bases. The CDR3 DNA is TGTGCCACCCGGGGCAGTAATAGCAATCAGCCCCAGCATTTT. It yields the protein CATRGSNSNQPQHF.

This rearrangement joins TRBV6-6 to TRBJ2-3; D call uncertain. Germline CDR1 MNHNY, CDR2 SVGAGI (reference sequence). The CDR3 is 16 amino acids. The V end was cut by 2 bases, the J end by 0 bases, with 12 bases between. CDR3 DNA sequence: TGTGCCAGCAGTTACGGCGGAGCCCTTAGCACAGATACGCAGTATTTT. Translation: CASSYGGALSTDTQYF.

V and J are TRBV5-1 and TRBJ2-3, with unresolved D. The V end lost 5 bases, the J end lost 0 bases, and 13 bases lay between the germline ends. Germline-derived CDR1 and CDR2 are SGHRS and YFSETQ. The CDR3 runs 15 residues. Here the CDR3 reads CASRQSYQSTDTQYF. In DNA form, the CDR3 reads TGCGCCAGCAGACAGTCCTACCAGAGCACAGATACGCAGTATTTT.

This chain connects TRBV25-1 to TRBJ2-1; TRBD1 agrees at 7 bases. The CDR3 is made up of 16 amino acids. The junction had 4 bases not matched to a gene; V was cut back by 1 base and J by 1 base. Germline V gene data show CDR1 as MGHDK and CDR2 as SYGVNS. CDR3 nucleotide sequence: TGTGCCAGCAGTGAATTGACAGGGTTTTCCTACAATGAGCAGTTCTTC. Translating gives CASSELTGFSYNEQFF.

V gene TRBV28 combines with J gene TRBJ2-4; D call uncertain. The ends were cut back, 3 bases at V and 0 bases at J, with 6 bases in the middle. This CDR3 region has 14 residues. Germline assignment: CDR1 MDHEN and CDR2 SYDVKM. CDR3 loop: CASSFALAKNIQYF. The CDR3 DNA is TGTGCCAGCAGTTTCGCCTTAGCCAAAAACATTCAGTACTTC.

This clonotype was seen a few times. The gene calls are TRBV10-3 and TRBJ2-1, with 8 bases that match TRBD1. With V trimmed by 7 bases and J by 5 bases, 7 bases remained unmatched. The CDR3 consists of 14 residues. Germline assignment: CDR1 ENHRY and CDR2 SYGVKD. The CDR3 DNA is TGTGCCATCAACGGACAGGGCAGGGACAATGAGCAGTTCTTC. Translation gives CAINGQGRDNEQFF.

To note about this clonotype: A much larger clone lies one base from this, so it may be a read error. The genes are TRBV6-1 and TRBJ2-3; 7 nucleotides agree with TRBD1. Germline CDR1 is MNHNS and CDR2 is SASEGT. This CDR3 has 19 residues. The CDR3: CASSYPEDQGETQGDAQYF. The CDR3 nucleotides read TGTGCCAGCAGTTACCCCGAGGATCAGGGGGAGACCCAGGGAGATGCGCAGTATTTT.

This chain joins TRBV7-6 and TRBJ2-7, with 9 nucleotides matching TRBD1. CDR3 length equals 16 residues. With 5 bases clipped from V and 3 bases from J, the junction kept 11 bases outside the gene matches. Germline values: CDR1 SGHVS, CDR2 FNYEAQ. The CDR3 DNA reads TGTGCCAGCAGCATATCTCCCGGGACAGGGAGCTACGAGCAGTACTTC. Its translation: CASSISPGTGSYEQYF.

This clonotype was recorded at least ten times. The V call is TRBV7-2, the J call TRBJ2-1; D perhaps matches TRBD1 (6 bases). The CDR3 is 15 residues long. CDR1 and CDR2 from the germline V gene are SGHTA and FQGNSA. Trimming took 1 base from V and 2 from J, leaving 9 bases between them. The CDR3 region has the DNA TGTGCCAGCAGCTTAGACAGGGCTCCCTACAATGAGCAGTTCTTC. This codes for CASSLDRAPYNEQFF.

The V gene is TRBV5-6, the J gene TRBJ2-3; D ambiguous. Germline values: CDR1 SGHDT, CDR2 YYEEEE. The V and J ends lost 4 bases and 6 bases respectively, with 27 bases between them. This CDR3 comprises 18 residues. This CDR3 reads CASSQPYQAPRVRDTQYF. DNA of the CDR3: TGTGCCAGCAGCCAACCTTATCAAGCTCCCCGAGTTCGGGATACGCAGTATTTT.

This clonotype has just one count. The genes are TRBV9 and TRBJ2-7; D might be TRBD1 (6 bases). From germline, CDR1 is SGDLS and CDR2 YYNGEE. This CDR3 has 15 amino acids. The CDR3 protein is CAGGPSQDPTRQQYV. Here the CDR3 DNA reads TGTGCTGGGGGCCCCTCTCAGGATCCTACGAGACAGCAGTACGTC.